The rows below give T cell receptor beta chains drawn from one sample of a study of shared clonotypes between healthy human individuals. Profiled with immunoSEQ multiplex PCR; TCRdb holds only in-frame clones, not every one. The table has fewer than 3 million clones, under 95% seen once. Sequences were obtained from naive CD4+ T cells from PBMCs. The receptors were gathered from a man between 18 and 35 years old in good health. Some clones in this sample may be carry-over from other donors' samples. Each CDR3 is given with its conserved first and last residue.

J	length	V	CDR3
TRBJ1-2	16	TRBV7-2	CASSLMGAGQGRGYTF
TRBJ1-1	14	TRBV19	CASSIRTWDTEAFF
TRBJ2-3	16	TRBV10-3	CAIRDSGLVGTDTQYF
TRBJ1-2	14	TRBV7-2	CASSGWDNPDGYTF
TRBJ2-7	12	TRBV2	CASCGTGYEQYF
TRBJ1-1	12	TRBV5-1	CASSLEGARAFF
TRBJ2-1	15	TRBV4-2	CASSVRASMVGEQFF
TRBJ2-4	16	TRBV30	CAWGRKREGPENIQYF
TRBJ2-7	15	TRBV2	CASSDGDRVNYEQYF
TRBJ2-1	16	TRBV19	CASSKPPGRKYNEQFF
TRBJ1-2	12	TRBV27	CASSLSGSGYTF
TRBJ1-2	12	TRBV9	CASAAVNYGYTF
TRBJ1-2	20	TRBV10-1	CASSEFSLWTGLPTYYGYTF
TRBJ2-7	14	TRBV30	CAWNSGQGTYEQYF
TRBJ1-2	12	TRBV25-1	CASSEYSRGYTF
TRBJ1-5	14	TRBV10-3	CAISYDRKEQPQHF
TRBJ1-1	12	TRBV28	CASSLGGQVAFF
TRBJ2-2	16	TRBV11-2	CASSLKGLRNTGELFF
TRBJ2-5	16	TRBV5-5	CASSLVSQGGVETQYF
TRBJ1-2	16	TRBV19	CASSTTRGKLPWGYTF
TRBJ2-1	14	TRBV5-1	CASKRDSSYNEQFF
TRBJ2-7	18	TRBV25-1	CASSEWGTGGLRWDEQYF